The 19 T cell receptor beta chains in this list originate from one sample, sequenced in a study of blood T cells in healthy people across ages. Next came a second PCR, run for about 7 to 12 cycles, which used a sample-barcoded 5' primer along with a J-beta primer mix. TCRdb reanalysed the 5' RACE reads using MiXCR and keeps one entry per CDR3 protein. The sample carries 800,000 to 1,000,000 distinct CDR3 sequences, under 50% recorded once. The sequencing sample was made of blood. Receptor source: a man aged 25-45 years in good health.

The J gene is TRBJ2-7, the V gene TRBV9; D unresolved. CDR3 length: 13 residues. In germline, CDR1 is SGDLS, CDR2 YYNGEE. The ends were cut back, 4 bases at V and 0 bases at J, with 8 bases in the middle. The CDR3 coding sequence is TGTGCCAGCAGCCCCGACCTCTCCTACGAGCAGTACTTC. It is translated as CASSPDLSYEQYF.

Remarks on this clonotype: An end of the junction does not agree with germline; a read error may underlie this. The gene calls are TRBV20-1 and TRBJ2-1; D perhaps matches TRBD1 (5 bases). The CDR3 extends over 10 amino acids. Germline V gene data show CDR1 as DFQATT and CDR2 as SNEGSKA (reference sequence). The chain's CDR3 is CSAGNNERFF. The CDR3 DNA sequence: TGCAGCGCAGGGAACAATGAGCGGTTCTTC.

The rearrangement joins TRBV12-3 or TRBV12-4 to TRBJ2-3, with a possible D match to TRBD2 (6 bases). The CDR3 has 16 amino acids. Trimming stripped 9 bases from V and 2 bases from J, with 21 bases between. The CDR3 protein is CASQAGGVTTTDTQYF. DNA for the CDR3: TGTGCCAGTCAAGCCGGCGGGGTTACTACCACAGATACGCAGTATTTT.

The CDR3 region is CASSSSGSPPYEQYF. The CDR3 DNA sequence: TGTGCCAGCAGTTCTAGCGGGAGCCCACCCTACGAGCAGTACTTC. The rearrangement links TRBV27 to TRBJ2-4; TRBD2 aligns across 10 bases. The better agreement between TRBJ2-7 and the DNA end casts doubt on the J call. The CDR3 extends over 15 amino acids. Germline-derived CDR1 and CDR2 are MNHEY and SMNVEV (reference sequence).

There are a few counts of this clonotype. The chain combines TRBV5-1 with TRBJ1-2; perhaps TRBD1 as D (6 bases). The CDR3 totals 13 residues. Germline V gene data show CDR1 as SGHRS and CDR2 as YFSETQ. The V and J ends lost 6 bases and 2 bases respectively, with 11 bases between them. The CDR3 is CASNEGGNYGYTF. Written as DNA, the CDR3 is TGCGCCAGCAACGAAGGGGGAAACTATGGCTACACCTTC.

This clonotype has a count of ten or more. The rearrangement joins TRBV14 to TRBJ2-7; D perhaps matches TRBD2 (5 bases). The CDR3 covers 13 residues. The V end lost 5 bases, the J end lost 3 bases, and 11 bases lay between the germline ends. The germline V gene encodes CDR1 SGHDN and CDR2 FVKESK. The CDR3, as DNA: TGTGCCAGCAGCGGTGGACTGTTCTACGAGCAGTACTTC. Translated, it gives CASSGGLFYEQYF.

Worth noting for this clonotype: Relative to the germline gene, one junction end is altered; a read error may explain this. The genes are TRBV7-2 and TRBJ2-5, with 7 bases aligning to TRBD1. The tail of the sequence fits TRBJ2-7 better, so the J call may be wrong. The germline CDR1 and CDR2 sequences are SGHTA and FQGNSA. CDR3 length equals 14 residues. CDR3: CACSLVQGSYEQYF. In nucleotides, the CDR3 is TGTGCCTGCAGCTTAGTACAGGGGTCCTACGAGCAGTACTTC.

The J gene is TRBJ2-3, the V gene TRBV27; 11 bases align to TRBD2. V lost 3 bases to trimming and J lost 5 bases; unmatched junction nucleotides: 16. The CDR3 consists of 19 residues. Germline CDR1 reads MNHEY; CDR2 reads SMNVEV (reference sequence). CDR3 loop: CASSLGFSGGASMGDTQYF. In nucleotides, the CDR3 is TGTGCCAGCAGTTTGGGCTTTAGCGGGGGGGCCAGTATGGGAGATACGCAGTATTTT.

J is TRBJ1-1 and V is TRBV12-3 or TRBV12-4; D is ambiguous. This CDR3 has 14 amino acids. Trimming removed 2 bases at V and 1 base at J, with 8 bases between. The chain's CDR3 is CASSLRYENTEAFF. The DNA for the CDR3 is TGTGCCAGCAGTTTACGATACGAGAACACTGAAGCTTTCTTT.

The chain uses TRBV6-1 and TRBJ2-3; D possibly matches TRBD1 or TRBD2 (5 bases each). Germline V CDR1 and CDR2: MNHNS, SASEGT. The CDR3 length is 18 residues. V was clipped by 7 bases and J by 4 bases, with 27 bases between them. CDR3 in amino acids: CASTCDYGTVISADTQYF. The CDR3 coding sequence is TGTGCCAGCACCTGTGATTACGGGACGGTGATTAGCGCAGATACGCAGTATTTT.

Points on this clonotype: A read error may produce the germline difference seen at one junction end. CDR3 nucleotide sequence: TGTGCCGGCAGCCCTCCCTTTATAGCCAAAAACATTCAGTACTTC. It specifies CAGSPPFIAKNIQYF. The chain couples TRBV7-9 to TRBJ2-4; D gene uncertain. This CDR3 region has 15 residues. CDR1 and CDR2 from the germline V gene are SEHNR and FQNEAQ (reference sequence).

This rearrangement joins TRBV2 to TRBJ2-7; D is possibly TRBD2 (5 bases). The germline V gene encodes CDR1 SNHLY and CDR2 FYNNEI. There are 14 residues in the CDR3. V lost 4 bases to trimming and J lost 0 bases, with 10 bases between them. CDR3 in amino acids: CASSGAGDSYEQYF. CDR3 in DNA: TGTGCCAGCAGTGGAGCCGGGGACTCCTACGAGCAGTACTTC.

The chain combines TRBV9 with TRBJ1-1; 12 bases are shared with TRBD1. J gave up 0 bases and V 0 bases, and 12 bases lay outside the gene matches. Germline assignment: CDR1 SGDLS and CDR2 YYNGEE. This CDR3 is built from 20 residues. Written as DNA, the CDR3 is TGTGCCAGCAGCGTAGGTTTACGCGGGGGACAGGGGGCTTTGAACACTGAAGCTTTCTTT. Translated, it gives CASSVGLRGGQGALNTEAFF. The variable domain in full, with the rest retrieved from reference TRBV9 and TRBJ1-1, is DSGVTQTPKHLITATGQRVTLRCSPRSGDLSVYWYQQSLDQGLQFLIQYYNGEERAKGNILERFSAQQFPDLHSELNLSSLELGDSALYFCASSVGLRGGQGALNTEAFFGQGTRLTVV.

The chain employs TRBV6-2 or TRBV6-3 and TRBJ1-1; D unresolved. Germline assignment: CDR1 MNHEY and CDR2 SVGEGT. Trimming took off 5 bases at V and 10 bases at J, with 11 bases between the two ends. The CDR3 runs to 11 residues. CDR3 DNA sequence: TGTGCCAGCAGTCACGGGGTCGGAGCTTTCTTT. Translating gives CASSHGVGAFF.

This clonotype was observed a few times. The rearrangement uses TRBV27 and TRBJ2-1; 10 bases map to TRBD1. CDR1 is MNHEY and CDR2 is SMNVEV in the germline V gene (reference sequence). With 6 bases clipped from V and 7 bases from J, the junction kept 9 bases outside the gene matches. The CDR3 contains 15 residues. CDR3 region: CASRLGQGMGNEQFF. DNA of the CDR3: TGTGCCAGCAGACTGGGACAGGGGATGGGGAATGAGCAGTTCTTC.

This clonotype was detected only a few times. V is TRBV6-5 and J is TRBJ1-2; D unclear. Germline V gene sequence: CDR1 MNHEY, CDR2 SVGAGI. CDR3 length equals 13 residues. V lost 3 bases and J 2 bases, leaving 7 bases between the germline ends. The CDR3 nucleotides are TGTGCCAGCAGTTATACACAGAACTATGGCTACACCTTC. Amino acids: CASSYTQNYGYTF.

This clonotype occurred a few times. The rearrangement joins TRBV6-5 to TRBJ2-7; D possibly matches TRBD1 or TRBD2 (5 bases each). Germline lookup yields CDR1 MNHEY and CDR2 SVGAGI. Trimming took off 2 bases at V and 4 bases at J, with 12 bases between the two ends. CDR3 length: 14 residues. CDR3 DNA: TGTGCCAGCAGTTACGTCGGGGCTAGGTACGAGCAGTACTTC. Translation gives CASSYVGARYEQYF.

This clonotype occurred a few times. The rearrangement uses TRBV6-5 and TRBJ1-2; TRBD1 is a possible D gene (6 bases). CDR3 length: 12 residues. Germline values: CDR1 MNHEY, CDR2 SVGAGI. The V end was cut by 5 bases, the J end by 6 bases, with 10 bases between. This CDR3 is CASSHGTNGYTF. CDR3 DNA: TGTGCCAGCAGTCACGGGACAAATGGCTACACCTTC.

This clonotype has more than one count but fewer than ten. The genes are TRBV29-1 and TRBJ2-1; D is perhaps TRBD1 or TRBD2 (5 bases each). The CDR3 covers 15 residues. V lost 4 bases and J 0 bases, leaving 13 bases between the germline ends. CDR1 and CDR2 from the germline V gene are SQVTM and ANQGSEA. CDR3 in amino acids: CSVAGTPSSYNEQFF. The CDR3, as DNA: TGCAGCGTTGCCGGGACCCCGAGCTCCTACAATGAGCAGTTCTTC.